This T cell receptor beta chain was recovered during a study of shared clonotypes between healthy human individuals. Study conclusions and caveats: Among non-shared clonotypes, generation probabilities were lower than among those shared by all four donors. Some naive CD4 clonotypes, around 5%, turned up in common across a few donors.

Notes on this clone: No antigen is known for it.

The table came from immunoSEQ multiplex PCR; TCRdb's copy has only in-frame clones and leaves some out. The sample lists approximately 400,000 clones, about 96% occurring once. This CDR3 has 14 amino acids. Trimming shortened V by 1 base and J by 6 bases, and 12 bases separated the two germline ends. The germline CDR1 and CDR2 sequences are SGHRS and YFSETQ. The material sequenced was memory CD8+ T cells sorted from blood. Subset described: CD45RO+ cells pooled with CCR7-negative TemRA cells. J is TRBJ2-3 and V is TRBV5-1; possibly TRBD2 for D (5 bases). The sequence derives from a young man in good health. CDR3: CASSLTFSGDTQYF. Here the CDR3 DNA reads TGCGCCAGCAGCTTGACTTTCTCGGGGGATACGCAGTATTTT.